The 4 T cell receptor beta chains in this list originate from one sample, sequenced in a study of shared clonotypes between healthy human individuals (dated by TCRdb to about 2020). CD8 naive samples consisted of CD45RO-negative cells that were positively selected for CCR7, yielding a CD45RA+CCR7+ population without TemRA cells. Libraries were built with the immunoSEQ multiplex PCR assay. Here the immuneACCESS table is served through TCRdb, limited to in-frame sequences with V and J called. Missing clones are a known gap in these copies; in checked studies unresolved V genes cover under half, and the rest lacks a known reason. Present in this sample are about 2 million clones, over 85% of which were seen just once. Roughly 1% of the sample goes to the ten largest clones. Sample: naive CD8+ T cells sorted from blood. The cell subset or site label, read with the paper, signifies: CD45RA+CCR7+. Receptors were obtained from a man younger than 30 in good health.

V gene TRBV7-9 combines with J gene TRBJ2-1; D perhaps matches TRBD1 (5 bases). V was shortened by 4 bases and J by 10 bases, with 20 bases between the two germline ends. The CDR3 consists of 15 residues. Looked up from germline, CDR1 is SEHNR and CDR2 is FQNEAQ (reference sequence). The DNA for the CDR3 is TGTGCCAGCAGCTCGAGCAGGGTACCCTCAGGGGAGCAGTTCTTC. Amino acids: CASSSSRVPSGEQFF.

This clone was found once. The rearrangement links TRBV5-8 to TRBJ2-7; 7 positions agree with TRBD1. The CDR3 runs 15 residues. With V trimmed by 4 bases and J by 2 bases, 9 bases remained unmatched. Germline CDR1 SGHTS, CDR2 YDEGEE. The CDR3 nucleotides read TGTGCCAGCAGCCCGACAGGGAACAAAGCCTACGAGCAGTACTTC. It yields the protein CASSPTGNKAYEQYF.

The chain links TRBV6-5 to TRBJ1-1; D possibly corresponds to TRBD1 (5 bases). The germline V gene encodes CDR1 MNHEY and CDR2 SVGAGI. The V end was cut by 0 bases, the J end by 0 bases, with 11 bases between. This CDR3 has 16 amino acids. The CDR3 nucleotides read TGTGCCAGCAGTTACTCCGCTTGGGGGTTGAACACTGAAGCTTTCTTT. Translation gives CASSYSAWGLNTEAFF.

The CDR3 region has the DNA TGCGCCAGCAGCTTGGCAGGGATGTCCAATCAGCCCCAGCATTTT. Translating it yields CASSLAGMSNQPQHF. The rearrangement links TRBV5-1 to TRBJ1-5; possibly TRBD1 for D (5 bases). The CDR3 covers 15 residues. Germline-derived CDR1 and CDR2 are SGHRS and YFSETQ. Deletions cut 0 bases from V and 3 bases from J, with 10 bases between.